A single sample is the source of the 8 T cell receptor beta chains below, sequenced in a study of CD8 T cells in ankylosing spondylitis (dated 2017 in TCRdb). To prepare the library, 5' RACE was applied. Sequenced using an Illumina HiSeq 2500. TCRdb handled the public reads itself, with Q25 trimming in fastp and clone calling in MiXCR, and kept productive beta chains. Rows with a matching CDR3 protein are joined into one entry that keeps the most common DNA and genes. Present in this sample are a few hundred thousand distinct CDR3 sequences, 20% to 30% of which were seen just once. Roughly 0.67% of the sample is in the top ten clones. Sequenced sample: blood, either unsorted or a sorted T cell fraction (not recorded which). These receptors were collected from a male donor with ankylosing spondylitis or in good health (not recorded which).

The chain joins TRBV6-4 to TRBJ1-2, with a tentative D call TRBD1 (6 bases). Trimming pared 4 bases from V and 2 bases from J, leaving 14 bases between. This CDR3 is 15 amino acids long. Germline V gene data show CDR1 as MRHNA and CDR2 as SNTAGT. The CDR3 loop reads CASSVYGGGNYGYTF. CDR3 nucleotide sequence: TGTGCCAGCAGTGTCTACGGGGGGGGCAACTATGGCTACACCTTC.

The table lists this clonotype with a few counts. The genes are TRBV28 and TRBJ2-3; either TRBD1 or TRBD2 may supply D (5 bases each). The CDR3 contains 14 residues. The V gene's germline CDR1 is MDHEN and CDR2 SYDVKM. V lost 5 bases and J 6 bases, leaving 15 bases between the germline ends. The CDR3 bases are TGTGCCAGCAGTCCCCGGGGCCTCGGGGATACGCAGTATTTT. As protein: CASSPRGLGDTQYF.

V gene TRBV18 combines with J gene TRBJ2-7, with D possibly matching TRBD1 (6 bases). Germline CDR1 reads KGHSH; CDR2 reads LQKENI. V dropped 3 bases and J dropped 5 bases, with 14 bases sitting between them. This CDR3 has 14 residues. The CDR3: CASSPNRAGNEQYF. As DNA, the CDR3 is TGTGCCAGCTCACCGAACAGGGCGGGCAACGAGCAGTACTTC.

The chain couples TRBV7-8 to TRBJ2-5; TRBD2 aligns across 7 bases. The CDR3 runs 14 residues. V shed 5 bases and J 3 bases; nucleotides not matched to a gene: 6. Per germline, CDR1 SGHVS and CDR2 FQNEAQ. This chain's CDR3 is CASSPGTTKETQYF. CDR3 sequence (DNA): TGTGCCAGCAGCCCCGGGACTACCAAAGAGACCCAGTACTTC.

The CDR3 protein is CSARGSGATYNEQFF. CDR3 nucleotide sequence: TGCAGTGCTAGGGGGAGCGGGGCGACCTACAATGAGCAGTTCTTC. This rearrangement joins TRBV20-1 to TRBJ2-1; TRBD2 aligns across 7 bases. J was trimmed by 2 bases and V by 3 bases; bases with no gene match: 7. Germline-derived CDR1 and CDR2 are DFQATT and SNEGSKA (reference sequence). The CDR3 covers 15 residues.

This clonotype was counted once. The chain combines TRBV30 with TRBJ2-3; TRBD1 agrees at 9 bases. The CDR3 runs to 14 residues. Germline V CDR1 and CDR2: GTSNPN, SVGIG (reference sequence). V was pared by 2 bases and J by 5 bases, with 5 bases of the junction left unmatched. The CDR3 spells CAWSPGQGRDTQYF. The CDR3 DNA follows: TGTGCCTGGAGTCCCGGACAGGGGAGAGATACGCAGTATTTT.

The chain joins TRBV6-5 to TRBJ1-6; D is undetermined. CDR1 is MNHEY, CDR2 SVGAGI, per germline. The V end was cut by 3 bases, the J end by 10 bases, with 16 bases between. There are 15 residues in the CDR3. The CDR3 bases are TGTGCCAGCAGTTATGGGGTCTCCGCCCGGTCACCCCTCCACTTT. As protein: CASSYGVSARSPLHF.

This clonotype appeared many times. J is TRBJ2-2 and V is TRBV11-2, with a tentative D call TRBD2 (5 bases). V dropped 5 bases and J dropped 4 bases, with 11 bases sitting between them. CDR1 and CDR2 from the germline V gene are SGHAT and FQNNGV. The CDR3 is 14 amino acids. As DNA, the CDR3 is TGTGCCAGCAGCCCTAGGACTTTCACCGGGGAGCTGTTTTTT. This translates into CASSPRTFTGELFF.